These 22 T cell receptor beta chains share one sample of origin, sequenced in a study of blood T cell repertoires in COVID-19. The repertoire was sequenced with immunoSEQ multiplex PCR; TCRdb's copy has only in-frame clones and lacks some. Here the sample spans 150,000 to 200,000 clones, 84% being singletons. The sample comprised peripheral blood. Every receptor here comes from a man aged 25 to 40 with active or convalescent COVID-19.

This chain uses TRBV3-1 (or the pseudogene TRBV3-2) with TRBJ2-4; D is perhaps TRBD1 (5 bases). The V gene's germline CDR1 is LGHDT and CDR2 YNNKEL (reference sequence). This CDR3 is 17 amino acids long. Trimming took 0 bases from V and 0 from J, leaving 12 bases between them. The DNA of the CDR3 is TGTGCCAGCAGCCAAGATCGCCAGGGTCTAGCCAAAAACATTCAGTACTTC. As protein: CASSQDRQGLAKNIQYF.

This clone was seen just once. This chain links TRBV30 with TRBJ1-1, with D perhaps TRBD1 (6 bases). V dropped 2 bases and J dropped 4 bases, with 11 bases sitting between them. Germline-derived CDR1 and CDR2 are GTSNPN and SVGIG (reference sequence). The CDR3 is 13 amino acids. The CDR3 here is CAWSRQGSTEAFF. The DNA for the CDR3 is TGTGCCTGGAGTCGCCAGGGGTCCACTGAAGCTTTCTTT.

The J gene is TRBJ2-2, the V gene TRBV6-5; TRBD1 agrees at 7 bases. V gave up 2 bases and J gave up 0 bases; unmatched junction bases: 0. Germline-derived CDR1 and CDR2 are MNHEY and SVGAGI. The CDR3 has 15 amino acids. The CDR3 reads CASSYQGANTGELFF. The CDR3 coding sequence is TGTGCCAGCAGTTACCAGGGGGCGAACACCGGGGAGCTGTTTTTT.

The chain joins TRBV6-2 or TRBV6-3 to TRBJ2-4; a possible D gene is TRBD2 (5 bases). Germline values: CDR1 MNHEY, CDR2 SVGEGT. V lost 2 bases and J 2 bases, leaving 19 bases between the germline ends. The CDR3 loop spans 18 amino acids. This CDR3 reads CASSYRLLGLVSKNIQYF. In DNA form, the CDR3 reads TGTGCCAGCAGTTACCGACTACTAGGGCTTGTATCCAAAAACATTCAGTACTTC.

The chain recombines TRBV28 with TRBJ1-5; 9 bases are shared with TRBD1. This CDR3 is built from 15 residues. The V and J ends lost 5 bases and 7 bases, in that order; junction bases with no gene match: 9. Germline values: CDR1 MDHEN, CDR2 SYDVKM. This chain's CDR3 is CASSPPDRGGQPQHF. In DNA, the CDR3 is TGTGCCAGCAGTCCTCCGGACAGGGGCGGACAGCCCCAGCATTTT.

The chain couples TRBV2 to TRBJ1-1; no definite D call. The CDR3 has 14 amino acids. Germline lookup yields CDR1 SNHLY and CDR2 FYNNEI. The germline V and J ends were trimmed by 7 bases and 4 bases, with 16 bases remaining between them. For the CDR3, the DNA is TGTGCCAGCACCCCCCGGTGGGAGGGCACTGAAGCTTTCTTT. Translation gives CASTPRWEGTEAFF.

This chain connects TRBV5-6 to TRBJ2-1, with TRBD2 matching over 11 bases. The CDR3 has 17 amino acids. Germline V gene lookup returns CDR1 SGHDT and CDR2 YYEEEE. Losses at the gene ends were 0 bases for V and 5 bases for J; bases not matched to a gene: 7. CDR3 protein: CASSLVGLAVRDNEQFF. The CDR3 DNA reads as TGTGCCAGCAGCTTGGTGGGACTAGCGGTCCGGGACAATGAGCAGTTCTTC.

This chain links TRBV25-1 with TRBJ2-3, with 14 bases that match TRBD2. The CDR3 is 17 amino acids. In germline, CDR1 is MGHDK, CDR2 SYGVNS. Trimming removed 5 bases from V and 4 bases from J; junction bases left unmatched: 8. The CDR3 sequence: CASSTGTSGSVADTQYF. CDR3 in DNA: TGTGCCAGCAGTACCGGGACTAGCGGGAGTGTGGCAGATACGCAGTATTTT.

This chain joins TRBV28 and TRBJ1-2; D is perhaps TRBD1 (6 bases). V was pared by 7 bases and J by 9 bases, with 21 bases between. Germline V gene sequence: CDR1 MDHEN, CDR2 SYDVKM. There are 14 residues in the CDR3. The CDR3 DNA reads TGTGCCAGCATATCCTTTATGACAGGCGGAAGCTACACCTTC. Translation gives CASISFMTGGSYTF.

Only one count was recorded for this clone. The chain joins TRBV6-5 to TRBJ1-1, with unresolved D. CDR1 is MNHEY, CDR2 SVGAGI, per germline. Trimming shortened V by 0 bases and J by 0 bases, and 8 bases separated the two germline ends. CDR3 length equals 15 residues. CDR3 DNA sequence: TGTGCCAGCAGTTACTCAGCAGGTATGAACACTGAAGCTTTCTTT. It codes for CASSYSAGMNTEAFF.

J is TRBJ2-7 and V is TRBV6-4, with D unresolved. The CDR3 has 13 residues. Germline loops: CDR1 MRHNA, CDR2 SNTAGT. The V and J ends lost 3 bases and 2 bases respectively, with 8 bases between them. In nucleotides, the CDR3 is TGTGCCAGCAGTGAAGCAGGTCCCTACGAGCAGTACGTC. As protein: CASSEAGPYEQYV.

This chain joins TRBV6-5 and TRBJ1-1, with TRBD1 identical over 9 bases. Germline V gene sequence: CDR1 MNHEY, CDR2 SVGAGI. The CDR3 contains 13 residues. V gave up 5 bases and J gave up 3 bases; unmatched junction bases: 1. CDR3 nucleotides: TGTGCCAGCAGTCGACAGGGGGACACTGAAGCTTTCTTT. Translated: CASSRQGDTEAFF.

This clone appeared a single time. CDR3 sequence: CASSDLAETQYF. CDR3 nucleotide sequence: TGTGCCAGCAGCGACTTAGCGGAGACCCAGTACTTC. The rearrangement joins TRBV11-2 to TRBJ2-5, with D possibly matching TRBD2 (5 bases). CDR3 length: 12 residues. V was pared by 5 bases and J by 5 bases, with 9 bases between. Looked up from germline, CDR1 is SGHAT and CDR2 is FQNNGV.

This chain connects TRBV7-8 to TRBJ2-7, with D uncertain. The CDR3 is 15 residues long. The germline CDR1 and CDR2 sequences are SGHVS and FQNEAQ. V was clipped by 1 base and J by 2 bases, with 12 bases between them. The CDR3 region has the DNA TGTGCCAGCAGCTTAGATTTGACGGGTCCCTACGAGCAGTACTTC. Amino acids: CASSLDLTGPYEQYF. Together with reference TRBV7-8 and TRBJ2-7, the CDR3 gives the full variable domain: GAGVSQSPRYKVAKRGQDVALRCDPISGHVSLFWYQQALGQGPEFLTYFQNEAQLDKSGLPSDRFFAERPEGSVSTLKIQRTQQEDSAVYLCASSLDLTGPYEQYFGPGTRLTVT.

This sequence joins TRBV5-1 and TRBJ2-1; the match to TRBD1 covers 10 bases. The germline V gene encodes CDR1 SGHRS and CDR2 YFSETQ. With 4 bases clipped from V and 1 base from J, the junction kept 11 bases outside the gene matches. This CDR3 is 18 amino acids long. The CDR3 here is CASSATAGTGASYNEQFF. The CDR3 bases are TGCGCCAGCAGCGCGACCGCCGGGACAGGGGCGTCCTACAATGAGCAGTTCTTC.

The chain has TRBV19 and TRBJ1-2, with 9 positions matching TRBD1. V dropped 4 bases and J dropped 4; count of bases not matched to a gene: 4. CDR1 and CDR2 (germline): LNHDA, SQIVND (reference sequence). This CDR3 has 14 amino acids. This CDR3 reads CASSTGQGTYGYTF. Here the CDR3 DNA reads TGTGCCAGTAGTACCGGACAGGGGACCTATGGCTACACCTTC.

The V gene is TRBV6-5, the J gene TRBJ1-5; TRBD1 matches 10 bases. Trimming took 5 bases from V and 5 from J; bases not matched to a gene: 6. The CDR3 extends over 15 amino acids. Per germline, CDR1 MNHEY and CDR2 SVGAGI. The CDR3 is CASSPDRGEHQPQHF. In nucleotides, the CDR3 is TGTGCCAGCAGTCCGGACAGGGGGGAGCATCAGCCCCAGCATTTT.

The chain links TRBV27 to TRBJ2-3; 12 bases map to TRBD2. The trim removed 6 bases at V and 0 bases at J, leaving 4 bases unmatched. This CDR3 is 16 amino acids long. Germline V gives CDR1 MNHEY, CDR2 SMNVEV (reference sequence). CDR3 in amino acids: CASSFGTSGSTDTQYF. CDR3 nucleotides: TGTGCCAGCAGCTTCGGGACTAGCGGGAGCACAGATACGCAGTATTTT.

V usage is TRBV19 and J usage is TRBJ1-1, with D unclear. The germline V and J ends were trimmed by 5 bases and 0 bases, with 16 bases remaining between them. The CDR3 spans 16 residues. Germline V gene sequence: CDR1 LNHDA, CDR2 SQIVND (reference sequence). The CDR3 protein is CASSPRPGEMNTEAFF. In DNA form, the CDR3 reads TGTGCCAGTAGTCCGCGTCCCGGAGAAATGAACACTGAAGCTTTCTTT.

The chain links TRBV6-1 to TRBJ2-3; no definite D call. CDR3 length equals 11 residues. The V end was cut by 1 base, the J end by 7 bases, with 3 bases between. CDR1 is MNHNS, CDR2 SASEGT, per germline. The CDR3: CASSEVNTQYF. The CDR3 DNA reads as TGTGCCAGCAGTGAAGTAAATACGCAGTATTTT.

The rearrangement links TRBV7-9 to TRBJ2-3; 9 positions agree with TRBD2. Germline CDR1 is SEHNR and CDR2 is FQNEAQ (reference sequence). The CDR3 has 16 residues. After removal of 5 bases from V and 0 bases from J, the junction contained 6 bases not matched to a gene. This CDR3 is CASSQIGTSSTDTQYF. Here the CDR3 DNA reads TGTGCCAGCAGCCAAATCGGGACTAGCAGCACAGATACGCAGTATTTT.

This sequence joins TRBV5-4 and TRBJ2-3; the match to TRBD1 covers 8 bases. Germline-derived CDR1 and CDR2 are SGHNT and YYREEE (reference sequence). The CDR3 sequence is 15 residues long. V lost 4 bases to trimming and J lost 0 bases; unmatched junction nucleotides: 4. The CDR3 loop reads CASSADRESTDTQYF. CDR3 DNA sequence: TGTGCCAGCAGCGCGGACAGGGAAAGCACAGATACGCAGTATTTT.